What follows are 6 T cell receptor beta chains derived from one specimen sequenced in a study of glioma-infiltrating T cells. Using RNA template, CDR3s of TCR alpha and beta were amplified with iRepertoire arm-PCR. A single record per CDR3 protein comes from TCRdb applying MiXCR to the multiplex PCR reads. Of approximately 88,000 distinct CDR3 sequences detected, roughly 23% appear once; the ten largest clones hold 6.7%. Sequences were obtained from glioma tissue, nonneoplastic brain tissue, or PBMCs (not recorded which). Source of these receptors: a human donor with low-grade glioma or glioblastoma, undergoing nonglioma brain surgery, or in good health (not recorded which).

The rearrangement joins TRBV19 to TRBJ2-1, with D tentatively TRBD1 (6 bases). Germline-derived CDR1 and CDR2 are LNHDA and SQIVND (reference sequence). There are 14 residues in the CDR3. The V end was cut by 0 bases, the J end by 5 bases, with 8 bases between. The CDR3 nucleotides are TGTGCCAGTAGTATAGATCCAGGGGACAATGAGCAGTTCTTC. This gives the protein CASSIDPGDNEQFF. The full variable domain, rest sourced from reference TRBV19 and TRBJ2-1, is DGGITQSPKYLFRKEGQNVTLSCEQNLNHDAMYWYRQDPGQGLRLIYYSQIVNDFQKGDIAEGYSVSREKKESFPLTVTSAQKNPTAFYLCASSIDPGDNEQFFGPGTRLTVL.

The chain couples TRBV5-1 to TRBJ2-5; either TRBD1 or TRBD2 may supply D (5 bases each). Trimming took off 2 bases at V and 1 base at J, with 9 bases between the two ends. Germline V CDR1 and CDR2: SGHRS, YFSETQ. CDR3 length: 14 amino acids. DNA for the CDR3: TGCGCCAGCAGCTTTAGTGGGGGCCAAGAGACCCAGTACTTC. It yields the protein CASSFSGGQETQYF.

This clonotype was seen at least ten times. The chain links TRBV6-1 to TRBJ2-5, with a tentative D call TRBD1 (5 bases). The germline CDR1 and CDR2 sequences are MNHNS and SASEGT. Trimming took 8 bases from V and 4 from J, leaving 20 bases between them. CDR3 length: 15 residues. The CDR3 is CASRPSRVVGETQYF. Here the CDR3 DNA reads TGTGCCAGCCGTCCCAGCAGGGTCGTAGGAGAGACCCAGTACTTC.

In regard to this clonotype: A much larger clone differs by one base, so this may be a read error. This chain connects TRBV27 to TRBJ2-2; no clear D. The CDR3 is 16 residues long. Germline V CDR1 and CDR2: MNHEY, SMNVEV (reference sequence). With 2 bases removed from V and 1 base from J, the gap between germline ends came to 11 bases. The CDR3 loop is CASSLIGPVNTGELFF. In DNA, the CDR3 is TGTGCCAGCAGTTTAATCGGACCCGTGAACACCGGGGAGCTGTTTTTT.

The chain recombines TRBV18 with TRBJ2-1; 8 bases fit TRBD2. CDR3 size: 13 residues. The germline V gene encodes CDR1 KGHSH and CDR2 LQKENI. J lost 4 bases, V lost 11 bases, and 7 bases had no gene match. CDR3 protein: CAGASGPYNEQFF. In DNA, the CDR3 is TGTGCCGGCGCTAGCGGGCCTTACAATGAGCAGTTCTTC.

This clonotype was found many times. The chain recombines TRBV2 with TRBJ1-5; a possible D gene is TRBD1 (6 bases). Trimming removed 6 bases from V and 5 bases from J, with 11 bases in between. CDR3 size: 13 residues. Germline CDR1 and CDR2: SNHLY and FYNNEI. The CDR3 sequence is CASRGALYQPQHF. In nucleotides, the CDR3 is TGTGCCAGCAGGGGGGCCTTATATCAGCCCCAGCATTTT.